The entry below describes one TCR beta chain. The record originates from a study of blood T cell repertoires in COVID-19. CDR3 length: 14 residues. Trimming removed 7 bases from V and 5 bases from J, with 17 bases in between. The germline CDR1 and CDR2 sequences are LNHDA and SQIVND (reference sequence). Authors' analysis steps: How many nucleated cells were present was estimated from reference gene primer amplification. Here immunoSEQ multiplex PCR was the method, and the copy in TCRdb shows in-frame clones only, minus some. V, J and clone size reflect that table, while D and trimming were determined from the DNA. The repertoire includes about 230,000 clones, roughly 85% of them detected once, and 2.5% to 3% sits in the top ten.

This receptor was taken from a woman aged 70-85 years with active or convalescent COVID-19. Sequencing used peripheral blood. The rearrangement uses TRBV19 and TRBJ1-1, with D maybe TRBD1 (5 bases). The CDR3 reads CASTIERGGTEAFF. In nucleotides, the CDR3 is TGTGCCAGTACGATTGAAAGGGGTGGGACTGAAGCTTTCTTT.